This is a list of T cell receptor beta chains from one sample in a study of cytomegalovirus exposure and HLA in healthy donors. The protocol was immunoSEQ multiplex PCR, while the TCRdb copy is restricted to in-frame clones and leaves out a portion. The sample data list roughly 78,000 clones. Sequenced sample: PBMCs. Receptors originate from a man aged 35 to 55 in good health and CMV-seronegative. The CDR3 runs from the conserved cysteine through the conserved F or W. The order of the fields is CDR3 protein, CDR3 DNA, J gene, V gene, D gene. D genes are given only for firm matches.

cdr3_aa: CASSLEQSNSPLHF
cdr3_nt: TGCGCCAGCAGCTTGGAACAGTCAAATTCACCCCTCCACTTT
j_call: TRBJ1-6
v_call: TRBV5-1
d_call: NA

cdr3_aa: CASSPIGGDRQETQYF
cdr3_nt: TGCGCCAGCAGCCCTATAGGAGGAGACCGTCAAGAGACCCAGTACTTC
j_call: TRBJ2-5
v_call: TRBV4-1
d_call: NA

cdr3_aa: CASRDQGWGTDTQYF
cdr3_nt: TGTGCCAGCAGAGATCAGGGTTGGGGCACAGATACGCAGTATTTT
j_call: TRBJ2-3
v_call: TRBV6-6
d_call: NA

cdr3_aa: CASSQDRAGQPQHF
cdr3_nt: TGCGCCAGCAGCCAAGATCGGGCGGGTCAGCCCCAGCATTTT
j_call: TRBJ1-5
v_call: TRBV4-1
d_call: NA

cdr3_aa: CATSREGQAGGPGYNEQFF
cdr3_nt: TGTGCCACCAGCAGGGAGGGACAAGCGGGGGGGCCCGGGTACAATGAGCAGTTCTTC
j_call: TRBJ2-1
v_call: TRBV15
d_call: TRBD2

cdr3_aa: CATHPGTGDNQPQHF
cdr3_nt: TGTGCCACCCACCCCGGGACAGGGGACAATCAGCCCCAGCATTTT
j_call: TRBJ1-5
v_call: TRBV10-3
d_call: TRBD1

cdr3_aa: CASSLAALAGGGYEQYF
cdr3_nt: TGCGCCAGCAGCTTGGCCGCACTAGCGGGAGGAGGCTACGAGCAGTACTTC
j_call: TRBJ2-7
v_call: TRBV5-1
d_call: TRBD2

cdr3_aa: CASSREGQGDQPQHF
cdr3_nt: TGTGCCAGCAGCCGTGAGGGACAGGGTGATCAGCCCCAGCATTTT
j_call: TRBJ1-5
v_call: TRBV7-2
d_call: TRBD1

cdr3_aa: CASSSGTPYTDTQYF
cdr3_nt: TGTGCCAGCAGCTCCGGGACACCTTATACAGATACGCAGTATTTT
j_call: TRBJ2-3
v_call: TRBV7-9
d_call: NA

cdr3_aa: CATSRDVWVAGSQETQYF
cdr3_nt: TGTGCCACCAGCAGAGATGTTTGGGTGGCGGGATCCCAAGAGACCCAGTACTTC
j_call: TRBJ2-5
v_call: TRBV15
d_call: NA

cdr3_aa: CASSLGLLEPQHF
cdr3_nt: TGTGCCAGCAGTTTAGGCCTCCTAGAGCCCCAGCATTTT
j_call: TRBJ1-5
v_call: TRBV27
d_call: NA

cdr3_aa: CASSQKFPGQGNYGYTF
cdr3_nt: TGTGCCAGCAGCCAAAAATTCCCGGGACAGGGGAACTATGGCTACACCTTC
j_call: TRBJ1-2
v_call: TRBV11-2
d_call: TRBD1

cdr3_aa: CASSSGTVLNTEAFF
cdr3_nt: TGTGCCAGCAGCTCCGGGACAGTCCTGAACACTGAAGCTTTCTTT
j_call: TRBJ1-1
v_call: TRBV5-4
d_call: TRBD1

cdr3_aa: CASSSDSMYGYTF
cdr3_nt: TGTGCCAGCAGCTCCGACAGCATGTATGGCTACACCTTC
j_call: TRBJ1-2
v_call: TRBV2
d_call: NA

cdr3_aa: CASSLEHRGPTEAFF
cdr3_nt: TGTGCCAGCAGCTTAGAACACAGGGGGCCCACTGAAGCTTTCTTT
j_call: TRBJ1-1
v_call: TRBV7-2
d_call: TRBD1

cdr3_aa: CSGTGTGGSTDTQYF
cdr3_nt: TGCAGCGGGACCGGGACAGGGGGCTCTACAGATACGCAGTATTTT
j_call: TRBJ2-3
v_call: TRBV29-1
d_call: TRBD1

cdr3_aa: CASSPGLGPDEQFF
cdr3_nt: TGCGCCAGCAGCCCTGGACTAGGACCGGATGAGCAGTTCTTC
j_call: TRBJ2-1
v_call: TRBV5-1
d_call: TRBD2

cdr3_aa: CASRGGRGTKNIQYF
cdr3_nt: TGTGCCAGCAGGGGTGGGAGAGGAACCAAAAACATTCAGTACTTC
j_call: TRBJ2-4
v_call: TRBV25-1
d_call: NA

cdr3_aa: CASSRIGDTGWASNGYTF
cdr3_nt: TGTGCCAGCTCGCGAATCGGGGACACCGGCTGGGCCAGTAATGGCTACACCTTC
j_call: TRBJ1-2
v_call: TRBV18
d_call: NA

cdr3_aa: CASSLVAGGAETQYF
cdr3_nt: TGCGCCAGCAGCTTGGTGGCGGGGGGCGCGGAGACCCAGTACTTC
j_call: TRBJ2-5
v_call: TRBV5-1
d_call: TRBD2

cdr3_aa: CASSLGGISGNTIYF
cdr3_nt: TGTGCCAGCAGCTTAGGGGGAATCTCTGGAAACACCATATATTTT
j_call: TRBJ1-3
v_call: TRBV5-4
d_call: NA

cdr3_aa: CAISDPGSTIGGYTF
cdr3_nt: TGTGCCATCAGTGATCCCGGGTCGACGATCGGTGGCTACACCTTC
j_call: TRBJ1-2
v_call: TRBV10-3
d_call: NA

cdr3_aa: CASSVAGVRAPLHF
cdr3_nt: TGTGCCAGCAGTGTCGCAGGAGTCAGGGCACCCCTCCACTTT
j_call: TRBJ1-6
v_call: TRBV5-4
d_call: NA

cdr3_aa: CASSITGQGEEKLFF
cdr3_nt: TGTGCCAGCAGCATTACAGGACAGGGTGAAGAAAAACTGTTTTTT
j_call: TRBJ1-4
v_call: TRBV7-9
d_call: TRBD1

cdr3_aa: CASSLAAGSYNEQFF
cdr3_nt: TGCGCCAGCAGCTTGGCGGCGGGGTCCTACAATGAGCAGTTCTTC
j_call: TRBJ2-1
v_call: TRBV5-1
d_call: NA

cdr3_aa: CASSLDRVGVQETQYF
cdr3_nt: TGTGCCAGCAGCCTGGACAGGGTTGGAGTTCAAGAGACCCAGTACTTC
j_call: TRBJ2-5
v_call: TRBV2
d_call: TRBD1

cdr3_aa: CASSLEGMGNEQFF
cdr3_nt: TGTGCCAGCAGTCTGGAGGGGATGGGTAATGAGCAGTTCTTC
j_call: TRBJ2-1
v_call: TRBV2
d_call: NA

cdr3_aa: CASSLGGTVTNYGYTF
cdr3_nt: TGTGCCAGCAGCTTGGGCGGGACAGTCACTAACTATGGCTACACCTTC
j_call: TRBJ1-2
v_call: TRBV7-8
d_call: TRBD1

cdr3_aa: CASSLTGGGQPQHF
cdr3_nt: TGTGCCAGCAGCCTCACGGGGGGGGGTCAGCCCCAGCATTTT
j_call: TRBJ1-5
v_call: TRBV7-9
d_call: NA

cdr3_aa: CAWSVTGLQEQYF
cdr3_nt: TGTGCCTGGAGTGTAACGGGACTCCAGGAGCAGTACTTC
j_call: TRBJ2-7
v_call: TRBV30
d_call: NA

cdr3_aa: CATSIRGDEQFF
cdr3_nt: TGTGCCACCAGCATTCGGGGGGATGAGCAGTTCTTC
j_call: TRBJ2-1
v_call: TRBV15
d_call: TRBD2

cdr3_aa: CASSLFFGTDIGGANVLTF
cdr3_nt: TGTGCCAGCAGCTTGTTTTTCGGGACAGATATTGGTGGGGCCAACGTCCTGACTTTC
j_call: TRBJ2-6
v_call: TRBV5-6
d_call: TRBD1

cdr3_aa: CASSPGQGGTSRGNEQFF
cdr3_nt: TGCGCCAGCAGCCCAGGACAGGGAGGGACGTCCAGGGGCAATGAGCAGTTCTTC
j_call: TRBJ2-1
v_call: TRBV4-1
d_call: NA

cdr3_aa: CASSLESASGTGDRETQYF
cdr3_nt: TGTGCCAGCAGCTTAGAATCCGCGTCCGGGACAGGGGATAGAGAGACCCAGTACTTC
j_call: TRBJ2-5
v_call: TRBV11-2
d_call: TRBD1

cdr3_aa: CASSLDNYGYTF
cdr3_nt: TGTGCCAGCAGCTTAGACAATTATGGCTACACCTTC
j_call: TRBJ1-2
v_call: TRBV7-2
d_call: NA

cdr3_aa: CASSVGQGAEQYF
cdr3_nt: TGTGCCAGCAGCGTGGGACAGGGGGCCGAGCAGTACTTC
j_call: TRBJ2-7
v_call: TRBV9
d_call: TRBD1

cdr3_aa: CASSYGRGSGSPLHF
cdr3_nt: TGTGCCAGCAGTTACGGTCGGGGGTCGGGGTCACCCCTCCACTTT
j_call: TRBJ1-6
v_call: TRBV6-5
d_call: NA

cdr3_aa: CASSYWTEQYF
cdr3_nt: TGTGCCAGCAGTTACTGGACAGAGCAGTACTTC
j_call: TRBJ2-7
v_call: TRBV6-6
d_call: NA

cdr3_aa: CASSLGIAGGQETQYF
cdr3_nt: TGCGCCAGCAGCTTAGGCATAGCGGGGGGGCAAGAGACCCAGTACTTC
j_call: TRBJ2-5
v_call: TRBV5-1
d_call: TRBD2

cdr3_aa: CASTIGQGGGYTF
cdr3_nt: TGTGCCAGCACTATCGGGCAGGGAGGTGGCTACACCTTC
j_call: TRBJ1-2
v_call: TRBV28
d_call: NA

cdr3_aa: CASTLGQIGFPGELFF
cdr3_nt: TGTGCCAGCACCCTTGGCCAGATTGGTTTTCCCGGGGAGCTGTTTTTT
j_call: TRBJ2-2
v_call: TRBV11-2
d_call: NA

cdr3_aa: CATWGQGLRNEQFF
cdr3_nt: TGTGCCACCTGGGGACAGGGGTTGAGAAATGAGCAGTTCTTC
j_call: TRBJ2-1
v_call: TRBV15
d_call: TRBD1

cdr3_aa: CASSLGRENHEQYF
cdr3_nt: TGTGCCAGCAGCTTGGGGCGGGAGAACCACGAGCAGTACTTC
j_call: TRBJ2-7
v_call: TRBV5-4
d_call: TRBD2

cdr3_aa: CASSLEVRSRAFF
cdr3_nt: TGTGCCAGCAGCTTAGAGGTACGGAGTAGAGCTTTCTTT
j_call: TRBJ1-1
v_call: TRBV11-2
d_call: NA

cdr3_aa: CAISKLAGSTADTQYF
cdr3_nt: TGTGCCATCAGTAAACTAGCGGGGTCAACAGCAGATACGCAGTATTTT
j_call: TRBJ2-3
v_call: TRBV10-3
d_call: TRBD2

cdr3_aa: CASSPRTSGYNEQFF
cdr3_nt: TGTGCCAGCAGCCCCCGGACTAGCGGGTACAATGAGCAGTTCTTC
j_call: TRBJ2-1
v_call: TRBV7-9
d_call: TRBD2

cdr3_aa: CASRGPGGSNEKLFF
cdr3_nt: TGTGCCAGCCGTGGCCCGGGTGGCTCTAATGAAAAACTGTTTTTT
j_call: TRBJ1-4
v_call: TRBV2
d_call: NA

cdr3_aa: CAWSQMSGGTWNEQFF
cdr3_nt: TGTGCCTGGAGTCAAATGAGCGGGGGGACGTGGAATGAGCAGTTCTTC
j_call: TRBJ2-1
v_call: TRBV30
d_call: TRBD2